The 2 T cell receptor beta chains below all came from one sample that was sequenced in a study of shared clonotypes between healthy human individuals (TCRdb year 2020). Libraries were made using the immunoSEQ multiplex PCR assay. Not all clones reach the TCRdb copy of this immuneACCESS table, which keeps in-frame sequences only. Checked studies attribute under half of the gap to unresolved V genes and leave the rest unexplained. This sample gives about 1.4 million clones in total; roughly 97% of them show up just once. About 1% of the sample comes from the top ten. Sequencing used naive CD4+ T cells sorted from blood. In light of the paper, this sample's cell subset or site label describes: CD45RA+ positively selected. These receptors were collected from a man aged 25 to 45 in good health.

The chain uses TRBV28 and TRBJ1-4; 8 positions match TRBD1. This CDR3 contains 17 residues. The germline V gene has CDR1 MDHEN and CDR2 SYDVKM. J lost 4 bases, V lost 2 bases, and 9 bases had no gene match. This CDR3 is CASSLLRGRFSNEKLFF. The CDR3 DNA follows: TGTGCCAGCAGTTTACTCAGGGGGCGATTCAGTAATGAAAAACTGTTTTTT. Variable domain in full (rest from reference TRBV28 and TRBJ1-4): DVKVTQSSRYLVKRTGEKVFLECVQDMDHENMFWYRQDPGLGLRLIYFSYDVKMKEKGDIPEGYSVSREKKERFSLILESASTNQTSMYLCASSLLRGRFSNEKLFFGSGTQLSVL.

The chain carries TRBV28 and TRBJ2-7, with TRBD1 matching over 11 bases. V trimming: 5 bases; J trimming: 3 bases; junction bases outside the gene matches: 6. In germline, CDR1 is MDHEN, CDR2 SYDVKM. The CDR3 has 15 residues. Here the CDR3 reads CASSLTGTGGYEQYF. The CDR3 region has the DNA TGTGCCAGCAGTCTAACCGGGACAGGGGGCTACGAGCAGTACTTC.